A selection of T cell receptor beta chains follows, all from one sample in a study of T cell responses to AZD1222 COVID-19 vaccine. The data were produced by immunoSEQ multiplex PCR, yet TCRdb's version contains in-frame clones alone and is incomplete. The sample records some 140,000 clones, 80% to 95% being singletons. This specimen consisted of peripheral blood, obtained on day 0 of AZD1222 vaccination. The source of these receptors is an adult in good health. The conserved cysteine and the conserved F or W are not part of the CDR3 here.

len: 11
v_gene: TRBV10-1
CDR3aa: ASSESGVGTQY

len: 13
v_gene: TRBV30
CDR3aa: AWRPRPNSGNTIY

len: 16
v_gene: TRBV15
CDR3aa: ATSRAGLAGNLHNEQF

len: 13
v_gene: TRBV5-1
CDR3aa: ASSSFGVSDTEAF

len: 13
v_gene: TRBV6-5
CDR3aa: ASSEDGGGYNEQF

len: 19
v_gene: TRBV3-1/TRBV3-2
CDR3aa: ASTQETERGGLRTYQETQY

len: 15
v_gene: TRBV5-8
CDR3aa: ASSFRLGDRGSYEQY

len: 15
v_gene: TRBV5-1
CDR3aa: ASSLDLAGVHTGELF

len: 12
v_gene: TRBV19
CDR3aa: ASKPRSSYNEQF

len: 16
v_gene: TRBV15
CDR3aa: ATSRGTSGGPGGETQY

len: 13
v_gene: TRBV7-9
CDR3aa: ASSLFHSSGNEQF

len: 11
v_gene: TRBV12-3/TRBV12-4
CDR3aa: ASKNTGDNRLP

len: 13
v_gene: TRBV7-2
CDR3aa: ASSLGRGGRNEQF

len: 11
v_gene: TRBV15
CDR3aa: ATSRVALDTQY

len: 10
v_gene: TRBV19
CDR3aa: ASGRSADTQY

len: 11
v_gene: TRBV2
CDR3aa: ASSVEYNTEAF

len: 14
v_gene: TRBV24-1
CDR3aa: ATSDFLSGNTGELF

len: 14
v_gene: TRBV24-1
CDR3aa: ATSDGPNRSYNEQF

len: 12
v_gene: TRBV24-1
CDR3aa: ATRTAKGNQPQH

len: 10
v_gene: TRBV15
CDR3aa: ATSRANSPLH

len: 11
v_gene: TRBV10-2
CDR3aa: ASSLLAGETQY

len: 12
v_gene: TRBV27
CDR3aa: ASSFQASNQPQH

len: 12
v_gene: TRBV2
CDR3aa: ASRETALSTEAF

len: 14
v_gene: TRBV7-8
CDR3aa: ASSQMMDFVGTEAF

len: 12
v_gene: TRBV2
CDR3aa: ASSDRAGANVLT

len: 13
v_gene: TRBV5-5
CDR3aa: ASTQDGSSYNEQF

len: 11
v_gene: TRBV18
CDR3aa: ASSPGANEKLF

len: 13
v_gene: TRBV3-1/TRBV3-2
CDR3aa: ASSSWTGDNYGYT

len: 11
v_gene: TRBV9
CDR3aa: ASSVGGRGGYT

len: 12
v_gene: TRBV11-3
CDR3aa: ASSLRTANYEQY

len: 14
v_gene: TRBV30
CDR3aa: ACTRSTAEYRAEAF

len: 13
v_gene: TRBV19
CDR3aa: ASSTGTVSNQPQH

len: 13
v_gene: TRBV5-6
CDR3aa: ASSANRVVNTEAF

len: 13
v_gene: TRBV7-6
CDR3aa: ASSYAGNQRDEQY

len: 12
v_gene: TRBV7-2
CDR3aa: ASIPDRAHTEAF

len: 12
v_gene: TRBV7-9
CDR3aa: ASRPTGTGNEQY

len: 15
v_gene: TRBV18
CDR3aa: ASSLRDRGTSTDTQY

len: 12
v_gene: TRBV12-2
CDR3aa: ASRQTSDQETQY

len: 16
v_gene: TRBV4-3
CDR3aa: ASSRGTSGGPSTDTQY

len: 12
v_gene: TRBV27
CDR3aa: ASSRQRFNYGYT

len: 10
v_gene: TRBV18
CDR3aa: ASSPENNEQF

len: 12
v_gene: TRBV6-1
CDR3aa: ASSEGADTGELF

len: 14
v_gene: TRBV2
CDR3aa: ASSARRGASTDTQY

len: 15
v_gene: TRBV24-1
CDR3aa: ATSDATGGAFYNEQF

len: 13
v_gene: TRBV10-3
CDR3aa: AISEPSQSTDTQY

len: 13
v_gene: TRBV15
CDR3aa: ATSRPQGGNQPQH